This is a list of T cell receptor beta chains from one sample in a study of OX40 agonist ivuxolimab in advanced cancers. The table came from immunoSEQ multiplex PCR; TCRdb's copy has only in-frame clones and leaves some out. The sample lists 90,000 to 150,000 clones; 80% to 90% were seen once. Sample: CD4+ or CD8+ T cells sorted from blood, taken in a trial of the OX40 agonist ivuxolimab. The receptor source for this set is an adult with an advanced solid tumor such as melanoma, head and neck, liver or kidney cancer. The CDR3 runs from the conserved cysteine through the conserved F or W. A D gene is named only where the DNA matches it firmly. Clone size is shown for a subset of rows, as once, few, many or a class of expanded clone.

NA	TRBV7-6	NA	TRBJ1-5	TGTGCCAGCAGCTTAGATGAGGTTCCGCCCCAGCATTTT	CASSLDEVPPQHF
NA	TRBV5-4	NA	TRBJ2-7	TGTGCCAGCAGTGACAGATCGAGCTCCTACGAGCAGTACTTC	CASSDRSSSYEQYF
NA	TRBV9	once	TRBJ1-3	TGTGCCAGCAGCGTAAGTGTGGACAGCTCTGGAAACACCATATATTTT	CASSVSVDSSGNTIYF
TRBD1	TRBV6-1	NA	TRBJ1-6	TGTGCCAGCAGTGCCCCAGGGGGCTCCTATAATTCACCCCTCCACTTT	CASSAPGGSYNSPLHF
NA	TRBV7-2	NA	TRBJ1-4	TGTGCCAGCAGCCCCGGTGGAGTCGTGACTAATGAAAAACTGTTTTTT	CASSPGGVVTNEKLFF
TRBD1	TRBV29-1	NA	TRBJ1-1	TGCAGCGTAGTGGGACAGGTTAACACTGAAGCTTTCTTT	CSVVGQVNTEAFF
NA	TRBV5-8	once	TRBJ1-4	TGTGCCAGCAGCCCTATGAGTTCGGAAAAACTGTTTTTT	CASSPMSSEKLFF
NA	TRBV18	NA	TRBJ2-5	TGTGCCAGCTCACCGGCTAGCCTGGAGACCCAGTACTTC	CASSPASLETQYF
NA	TRBV20-1	NA	TRBJ2-5	TGCAGTGCTGGGGGTTCGGAGACCCAGTACTTC	CSAGGSETQYF
NA	TRBV28	NA	TRBJ1-5	TGTGCCAGCAGTTTCCAGAGTCGGAGCAATCAGCCCCAGCATTTT	CASSFQSRSNQPQHF
TRBD1	TRBV28	NA	TRBJ1-2	TGTGCCAGCAGATCTGGGACAGGGGGGCGGGAAGGCTACACCTTC	CASRSGTGGREGYTF
NA	TRBV28	NA	TRBJ2-1	TGTGCCAGCAGTTTGACCGGGTCCTCCTACAATGAGCAGTTCTTC	CASSLTGSSYNEQFF
NA	TRBV30	NA	TRBJ1-3	TGTGCCTGGAGTTATGGAAACACCATATATTTT	CAWSYGNTIYF
TRBD2	TRBV6-5	NA	TRBJ2-7	TGTGCCAGCAGTAGCGTGACTAGCCGTCCCTACGAGCAGTACTTC	CASSSVTSRPYEQYF
NA	TRBV7-2	NA	TRBJ2-5	TGTGCCAGCAGCTCGGATACAGGGAAAGAGACCCAGTACTTC	CASSSDTGKETQYF
TRBD1	TRBV6-5	NA	TRBJ2-5	TGTGCCAGCAGAGACAGGGGTTGGCAAGAGACCCAGTACTTC	CASRDRGWQETQYF
NA	TRBV7-2	NA	TRBJ2-3	TGTGCCAGCAGCTTAGATGGCACAGATACGCAGTATTTT	CASSLDGTDTQYF
TRBD1	TRBV6-1	NA	TRBJ2-4	TGTGCCAGCAGTGAACTGACAGGGGGGGTGAACATTCAGTACTTC	CASSELTGGVNIQYF
TRBD1	TRBV7-6	few	TRBJ2-7	TGTGCCAGCAGCAGGGGGTCGCGGGACAGGGCCTACGAGCAGTACTTC	CASSRGSRDRAYEQYF
NA	TRBV30	NA	TRBJ1-6	TGTGCCTGGAGTGTACTTGGCAATTCACCCCTCCACTTT	CAWSVLGNSPLHF
NA	TRBV7-3	NA	TRBJ1-1	TGTGCCAGCAGCCTCGCGGGGACGGATACTGAAGCTTTCTTT	CASSLAGTDTEAFF
TRBD2	TRBV6-5	NA	TRBJ2-3	TGTGCCAGCAGTTACTCGAGAGGGAGGGCTGGTTTTACGCAGTATTTT	CASSYSRGRAGFTQYF
NA	TRBV7-2	few	TRBJ1-6	TGTGCCAGCAGCTTAAAGGGACAAGGGGGTTCACCCCTCCACTTT	CASSLKGQGGSPLHF
NA	TRBV6-5	once	TRBJ1-1	TGTGCCAGCAGCCGGAGTGAGGAGAACACTGAAGCTTTCTTT	CASSRSEENTEAFF
NA	TRBV9	NA	TRBJ1-2	TGTGCCAGCAGCGTAGGGGGGGCGTATGGCTACACCTTC	CASSVGGAYGYTF
NA	TRBV6-1	NA	TRBJ2-5	TGTGCCATCAGAACAGGGAGGGAGACCCAGTACTTC	CAIRTGRETQYF
TRBD1	TRBV5-5	NA	TRBJ1-5	TGTGCCAGCAGTTTCGGACAGGACCTCAATCAGCCCCAGCATTTT	CASSFGQDLNQPQHF
TRBD2	TRBV7-2	NA	TRBJ2-5	TGTGCCAGCAGCCCCTCCCAACTAGCGTGGGAGACCCAGTACTTC	CASSPSQLAWETQYF
NA	TRBV7-6	NA	TRBJ2-2	TGTGCCAGCAGCTCTGGACCAGGGGGAGGGACCGGGGAGCTGTTTTTT	CASSSGPGGGTGELFF
NA	TRBV4-3	NA	TRBJ1-4	TGCGCCAGCAGCCAAGGGGGGGCGGTTGAAAAACTGTTTTTT	CASSQGGAVEKLFF
TRBD1	TRBV28	NA	TRBJ1-2	TGTGCCAGCAGGGGGCCGGGACAGGGGTATGGCTACACCTTC	CASRGPGQGYGYTF
NA	TRBV5-6	NA	TRBJ1-4	TGTGCCAGCAGCCGACGCGTTTTGGCTAATGAAAAACTGTTTTTT	CASSRRVLANEKLFF
TRBD2	TRBV10-3	NA	TRBJ2-3	TGTGCCATCAGTGATATGGGCCAAAGCGGGGGGGCCGAAGATACGCAGTATTTT	CAISDMGQSGGAEDTQYF
NA	TRBV14	NA	TRBJ1-2	TGTGCCACCAAATCGGGTCCTGATTATGGCTACACCTTC	CATKSGPDYGYTF
NA	TRBV7-9	NA	TRBJ2-7	TGTGCCAGCAGATCGGAGGGACAGCAGTACGAGCAGTACTTC	CASRSEGQQYEQYF
NA	TRBV19	NA	TRBJ2-3	TGTGCCAGTAGTGGTGCGGCGGATACGCAGTATTTT	CASSGAADTQYF
NA	TRBV10-2	NA	TRBJ1-2	TGCGCCAGCAGTGAGTCGACCCGGGGCAGGGTAGTAACCTTC	CASSESTRGRVVTF
NA	TRBV19	NA	TRBJ2-2	TGTGCCAGTAGTCCCCGGCCAGGGGGGACCCCCGGGGAGCTGTTTTTT	CASSPRPGGTPGELFF
NA	TRBV7-2	NA	TRBJ1-1	TGTGCCAGCAGCCGACAGGTAGGGCCCACTGAAGCTTTCTTT	CASSRQVGPTEAFF
TRBD2	TRBV6-1	NA	TRBJ2-5	TGTGCCAGCAGGACTAGCTCTGAGACCCAGTACTTC	CASRTSSETQYF
TRBD1	TRBV11-2	once	TRBJ1-5	TGTGCCAGCAGAGCTACAGGGGTGGTAAAGCCCCAGCATTTT	CASRATGVVKPQHF
NA	TRBV18	NA	TRBJ1-5	TGTGCCAGCTCACCACGGGGGCAGCCCCAGCATTTT	CASSPRGQPQHF
NA	TRBV9	NA	TRBJ1-2	TGTGCCAGCAGCGGGGCCCCGAGTCAGACACTCAACTATGGCTACACCTTC	CASSGAPSQTLNYGYTF
NA	TRBV6-1	NA	TRBJ2-7	TGTGCCAGCAGCCTACTAAAGGCCGAGCAGTACTTC	CASSLLKAEQYF
TRBD1	TRBV10-2	once	TRBJ2-3	TGCGCCAGCAGGGGACAGGGGGACACAGATACGCAGTATTTT	CASRGQGDTDTQYF
NA	TRBV18	NA	TRBJ2-7	TGTGCCAGCTCCCCCGGCGACGGGTTGGGCTCCTACGAGCAGTACTTC	CASSPGDGLGSYEQYF
NA	TRBV6-1	NA	TRBJ2-7	TGTGCCAGCAGCCCCGGTTGGGGGAGCTCCTACGAGCAGTACTTC	CASSPGWGSSYEQYF
TRBD1	TRBV5-5	NA	TRBJ1-6	TGTGCCAGCAGCTTGGATCAGGGGGCGCGGAATTCACCCCTCCACTTT	CASSLDQGARNSPLHF
TRBD1	TRBV19	NA	TRBJ2-1	TGTGCCAGTAGTTCGGGGACGGTGGGGACAGGTGAGCAGTTCTTC	CASSSGTVGTGEQFF
TRBD1	TRBV28	NA	TRBJ1-4	TGTGCCAGCAGTTCACAGGGGCCTAATGAAAAACTGTTTTTT	CASSSQGPNEKLFF
NA	TRBV28	once	TRBJ1-2	TGTGCCAGCCTTCCGGGGCAGGGAGGTGCGGGCTACACCTTC	CASLPGQGGAGYTF
NA	TRBV6-1	NA	TRBJ2-3	TGTGCCAGCACTCCCTCGGGACGGGACACAGATACGCAGTATTTT	CASTPSGRDTDTQYF
NA	TRBV29-1	NA	TRBJ2-2	TGCAGCGTCGTCTCGGGGGGCTCCACCGGGGAGCTGTTTTTT	CSVVSGGSTGELFF